Included here is one TCR beta chain sequence, with context. This record belongs to a study of cytomegalovirus exposure and HLA in healthy donors. Study background: HLA-typed donors were the source of approximately 85 million unique TCRs, which an early data release held.

From germline, CDR1 is MNHEY and CDR2 SVGAGI. The CDR3 length is 12 residues. V shed 6 bases and J 13 bases; nucleotides not matched to a gene: 9. The study ran its PCR with 60 Vbeta and 13 Jbeta primers. The repertoire was sequenced with immunoSEQ multiplex PCR; TCRdb's copy has only in-frame clones and lacks some. The data show about 160,000 clones, with around 82% seen just once and less than 2% held by the top ten. The donors comprised healthy bone marrow donors. The receptor was isolated from a male donor in good health and CMV-seronegative. V is TRBV6-5 and J is TRBJ1-3; the match to TRBD1 covers 7 bases. The sample comprised PBMCs. The CDR3 here is CASSQGQEAIYF. In nucleotides, the CDR3 is TGTGCCAGCAGCCAAGGACAGGAGGCTATATATTTT.